The T cell receptor beta chain under discussion was sequenced for a study of shared clonotypes between healthy human individuals (dated by TCRdb to between 2020 and 2021). About the full investigation: The cohort included three men and a couple of women between 18 and 49 years of age. For each donor, CD4 naive and CD4 memory were each given three plates, CD8 naive was given two plates, and CD8 memory was given one plate. Blood TCR repertoires of roughly five healthy adults were deeply sequenced to estimate repertoire size and the extent of clonotype sharing between individuals. To increase sequencing depth and limit assay-specific biases, different laboratories used diverse techniques to prepare libraries and sequence TCR repertoires. Per donor, leukapheresis produced somewhere between about 0.94 and 8.9 billion PBMCs.

For the CD8 naive samples, CD45RO-negative cells were positively selected for CCR7, yielding a CD45RA+CCR7+ population from which TemRA cells were excluded. The donors were healthy, HIV-negative adults who had no recently reported acute infections or vaccinations. Only Caucasian adults living in Nashville, Tennessee, USA were represented among the donors. Blood was collected by leukapheresis, and PBMCs were isolated by Ficoll-Histopaque density gradient centrifugation and then cryopreserved in liquid nitrogen vapor phase. Purity and quantity of every magnetically sorted T cell population were checked by analytical flow cytometry. From each sorted fraction, genomic DNA was isolated and quantified by UV absorbance on a Nanodrop 2000c. This clone was detected a few times. It has no known antigen specificity. There are no base qualities to consult, and no much larger clone falls within one base. This sample also contains other DNA sequences that code for the same CDR3.

Reading the germline V gene (reference sequence) gives CDR1 MNHEY and CDR2 SMNVEV. The CDR3 goes from the cysteine to the phenylalanine over 14 residues. The CDR3 DNA has 42 bases and is translated from base 1. The V end gives up 2 bases and the J end 4 bases, leaving 2 bases in the junction not matched to a gene. Overall study results and their limits: Naive subsets generally had larger estimated clonotype richness than memory subsets. The genetic and exposure-history diversity represented was limited by the small number of donors. Sampling was restricted to blood, and TCR repertoires in tissues likely differ from the TCR repertoires found in blood. Roughly 5% of naive CD4, roughly 3.6% of naive CD8, 2.3% of memory CD4, and about 0.4% of memory CD8 clonotypes were shared across several donors. Pairwise subsampling led to the expectation that sequencing depth would affect the degree of clonotype sharing among donors. Incomplete sequencing was indicated by rarefaction of sorted-subset datasets, despite the large sequencing depth. Higher generation probabilities were observed for clonotypes shared by all four sorted-subset donors than for non-shared clonotypes.

Using the deep immunoSEQ assay, TCR CDR3 regions were amplified from genomic DNA by multiplex PCR. Genomic DNA extracted from each cell subset was distributed evenly over all wells of several immunoSEQ 96-well plates, and each plate served as one replicate. For sorted subsets, around 200 ng genomic DNA, equal to some 28,000 T cell genomes, was loaded into each replicate PCR. The purified libraries were quantified using a Qubit 3.0 fluorometer, sized with a Bioanalyzer 2100, and then quantified again using the KAPA Library Quantification kit. Each immunoSEQ 96-well plate was sequenced on its own single-read 150-cycle Illumina NextSeq 550 flow cell. The authors' pipeline ran thus. Because the immunoSEQ output held only junctional sequences and lacked quality scores, the filtering could not match the filtering applied to full-length reads. To assign V/J genes and CDR3, sequences were annotated using PyIR, a Python wrapper for IgBLAST v1.9, with IMGT germline references. Reads were filtered out if the reads had weak V/J assignments (E-value above 1e-6), no CDR3, stop codons, out-of-frame junctions, or ambiguous translated residues. V3J clonotypes were defined by identical inferred V gene, J gene, and CDR3 amino acid sequence. The percentage overlap between two repertoires was calculated by dividing the number of shared unique clonotypes by the size of the smaller repertoire. Three approaches were used to assess repertoire richness: RTK rarefaction, the Chao1 estimator, and Recon v2.1 estimates of unobserved clonotypes. Generation probabilities for all TCRbeta clonotypes obtained by the gDNA method from a few donors were computed using OLGA. The table was pulled from immuneACCESS by TCRdb, which kept in-frame rearrangements only. Such tables lose some clones; where checked, under half of the loss comes from unresolved V genes, and the rest has no known cause. V, J and clone size were drawn from that table, and D and trimming were deduced from the DNA. The sample records around 2,000,000 clones, roughly 91% of which are singletons. Of the sample, around 1.7% is held by the ten largest clones.

Recombination linked TRBV27 to TRBJ2-7; 10 central bases correspond to TRBD2. The sequenced sample consisted of naive CD8+ T cells from PBMCs. Explained via the paper, the cell subset or site label denotes: CD45RA+CCR7+. The sequence was collected from a man younger than 35 in good health. Some clones in this sample may be carry-over from other donors' samples. The DNA is TGTGCCAGCAGTTTACTAGCGGGAGTTTACGAGCAGTACTTC. It translates to CASSLLAGVYEQYF.